These 3 T cell receptor beta chains share one sample of origin, sequenced in a study of T cells in Graves' hyperthyroidism and ophthalmopathy. Amplification targeted TCR beta CDR3 regions from RNA transcripts. The HTBI primer set was used in a first-round RT-PCR of the TCR CDR3. TCRdb reanalysed the multiplex PCR reads using MiXCR and keeps one entry per CDR3 protein. The sample yields around 700,000 distinct CDR3 sequences, around a sixth seen once. The sample taken for sequencing was blood. These TCRs come from a woman aged 50 to 60 with Graves' hyperthyroidism that later progressed to Graves' ophthalmopathy.

A few counts support this clonotype. V is TRBV12-3 or TRBV12-4 and J is TRBJ1-2; the D gene is possibly TRBD1 (5 bases). Trimming removed 4 bases from V and 8 bases from J, with 17 bases in between. The CDR3 extends over 14 amino acids. The CDR3 DNA sequence: TGTGCCAGCAGTTACCTGGTAGGGGCAGAGGGCTACACCTTC. Its protein product is CASSYLVGAEGYTF.

V and J are TRBV28 and TRBJ1-6; D unresolved. The CDR3 sequence is 19 residues long. V was trimmed by 5 bases and J by 6 bases, leaving 26 bases between them. Per the germline V gene, CDR1 is MDHEN and CDR2 is SYDVKM. In DNA, the CDR3 is TGTGCCAGCAGTCCCTATGACCCCTCAATTTCTTCCCCTAATTCACCCCTCCACTTT. Its protein is CASSPYDPSISSPNSPLHF.

In its sample, this clonotype was seen a few times. The chain couples TRBV6-1 to TRBJ2-5; 7 bases are a match to TRBD1. The CDR3 runs to 16 residues. Looked up from germline, CDR1 is MNHNS and CDR2 is SASEGT. V lost 6 bases to trimming and J lost 5 bases; unmatched junction nucleotides: 15. The CDR3 DNA reads as TGTGCCAGCAGCCCGAGGGAGAGGGACAGTTTGGAGACCCAGTACTTC. Translating gives CASSPRERDSLETQYF.